These 20 T cell receptor beta chains came from one sample sequenced in a study of blood T cell repertoires in COVID-19. The table came from immunoSEQ multiplex PCR; TCRdb's copy has only in-frame clones and leaves some out. The sample includes approximately 220,000 clones, roughly 80% of them seen just once. Sequenced material: peripheral blood. The receptors here all came from a woman of 80 years or more with acute or convalescent COVID-19.

The V and J genes are TRBV29-1 and TRBJ1-3; D call uncertain. Trimming took off 3 bases at V and 0 bases at J, with 6 bases between the two ends. This CDR3 has 13 residues. Germline V gene lookup returns CDR1 SQVTM and CDR2 ANQGSEA. CDR3: CSVEQSSGNTIYF. The CDR3 region has the DNA TGCAGCGTTGAGCAGTCCTCTGGAAACACCATATATTTT.

V usage is TRBV18 and J usage is TRBJ2-3, with D perhaps TRBD1 (5 bases). The CDR3 totals 14 residues. The V end was cut by 6 bases, the J end by 5 bases, with 15 bases between. Looked up from germline, CDR1 is KGHSH and CDR2 is LQKENI. The CDR3 nucleotides are TGTGCCAGCTCGATAGGGGTCGGTATAGATACGCAGTATTTT. It encodes CASSIGVGIDTQYF.

The chain couples TRBV3-1 (or the pseudogene TRBV3-2) to TRBJ1-1; D is ambiguous. V was cut by 3 bases and J by 9 bases, with 8 bases left in between. This CDR3 has 11 residues. CDR1 is LGHDT, CDR2 YNNKEL, per germline (reference sequence). DNA of the CDR3: TGTGCCAGCAGCCAGGGCTACAAAGCTTTCTTT. Amino acid sequence: CASSQGYKAFF.

The chain carries TRBV25-1 and TRBJ1-2; tentatively, D is TRBD1 (6 bases). This CDR3 region has 17 residues. Germline V CDR1 and CDR2: MGHDK, SYGVNS. Trimming cost V 1 base and J 1 base, with 16 bases left between them. DNA of the CDR3: TGTGCCAGCAGTGAATCCCTTGGACAGACGCTTAACTATGGCTACACCTTC. As protein: CASSESLGQTLNYGYTF.

The V gene is TRBV2, the J gene TRBJ1-4, with D maybe TRBD1 (5 bases). The CDR3 is 14 residues long. Deletions cut 5 bases from V and 3 bases from J, with 10 bases between. The germline V gene has CDR1 SNHLY and CDR2 FYNNEI. The CDR3 spells CASSFLGPNEKLFF. The CDR3 nucleotides read TGTGCCAGCAGTTTCCTGGGGCCTAATGAAAAACTGTTTTTT.

This clone was observed a handful of times. This sequence joins TRBV9 and TRBJ2-5; TRBD1 aligns across 8 bases. Germline CDR1 is SGDLS and CDR2 is YYNGEE. V gave up 0 bases and J gave up 4 bases; unmatched junction bases: 14. CDR3 length: 18 residues. As DNA, the CDR3 is TGTGCCAGCAGCGTAGATCCAGGGGGCTATACTCACGCAGAGACCCAGTACTTC. It is translated as CASSVDPGGYTHAETQYF. The whole variable domain, filled in from reference TRBV9 and TRBJ2-5, reads DSGVTQTPKHLITATGQRVTLRCSPRSGDLSVYWYQQSLDQGLQFLIQYYNGEERAKGNILERFSAQQFPDLHSELNLSSLELGDSALYFCASSVDPGGYTHAETQYFGPGTRLLVL.

In regard to this clone: Other nucleotide sequences from this sample produce the same CDR3. The V and J genes are TRBV2 and TRBJ1-2; weak D call: TRBD1 (5 bases). V lost 3 bases, J lost 1 base, and 6 bases lay in between. The germline gives CDR1 SNHLY, CDR2 FYNNEI. The CDR3 covers 13 residues. DNA of the CDR3: TGTGCCAGCAGTGAGGGGGGTAACTATGGCTACACCTTC. Translating gives CASSEGGNYGYTF.

This clone was observed a few times. The rearrangement joins TRBV3-1 (or the pseudogene TRBV3-2) to TRBJ1-5, with D unresolved. Deletions cut 0 bases from V and 1 base from J, with 7 bases between. Germline values: CDR1 LGHDT, CDR2 YNNKEL (reference sequence). The CDR3 runs 15 residues. The CDR3 reads CASSQDGGSNQPQHF. The CDR3 DNA reads TGTGCCAGCAGCCAAGACGGCGGAAGCAATCAGCCCCAGCATTTT.

The chain recombines TRBV5-1 with TRBJ1-6, with 7 bases lining up with TRBD1. CDR1 and CDR2 (germline): SGHRS, YFSETQ. V was pared by 0 bases and J by 8 bases, with 8 bases of the junction left unmatched. This CDR3 is 16 amino acids long. CDR3: CASSLERTGFDSPLHF. In DNA form, the CDR3 reads TGCGCCAGCAGCTTGGAAAGGACAGGTTTTGATTCACCCCTCCACTTT.

The V call is TRBV30, the J call TRBJ1-6; D not certain. This CDR3 is 12 amino acids long. Per germline, CDR1 GTSNPN and CDR2 SVGIG (reference sequence). V was pared by 2 bases and J by 7 bases, with 6 bases between. The CDR3 loop reads CAWSPQNSPLHF. CDR3 coding DNA: TGTGCCTGGAGTCCTCAGAATTCACCCCTCCACTTT.

The V gene is TRBV4-1, the J gene TRBJ2-4; D is unresolved. Germline V gene data show CDR1 as MGHRA and CDR2 as YSYEKL. The CDR3 runs to 15 residues. V lost 0 bases and J lost 5, with 11 bases in between. The CDR3 nucleotides are TGCGCCAGCAGCCAAGACGGCAGGTCCGAAAACATTCAGTACTTC. Translating gives CASSQDGRSENIQYF.

The chain uses TRBV6-5 and TRBJ2-2; D is unclear. V was clipped by 5 bases and J by 4 bases, with 11 bases between them. The germline CDR1 and CDR2 sequences are MNHEY and SVGAGI. This CDR3 is 14 amino acids long. The CDR3 bases are TGTGCCAGCAGTCAAAGCTCCCCCACCGGGGAGCTGTTTTTT. The encoded protein is CASSQSSPTGELFF.

J is TRBJ1-1 and V is TRBV27, with 8 positions matching TRBD1. Germline V lookup: CDR1 MNHEY, CDR2 SMNVEV (reference sequence). This CDR3 has 15 amino acids. With V trimmed by 6 bases and J by 5 bases, 11 bases remained unmatched. The CDR3 is CASSRERTGRTEAFF. As DNA, the CDR3 is TGTGCCAGCAGCCGAGAAAGGACAGGGCGGACTGAAGCTTTCTTT.

This sequence joins TRBV5-1 and TRBJ2-1, with 11 bases identical to TRBD2. Germline V gene sequence: CDR1 SGHRS, CDR2 YFSETQ. J gave up 5 bases and V 3 bases, and 19 bases lay outside the gene matches. The CDR3 spans 20 residues. The CDR3 reads CASSYSTGLAGGAYDNEQFF. CDR3 coding DNA: TGCGCCAGCAGCTACTCAACGGGGCTAGCGGGAGGTGCCTATGACAATGAGCAGTTCTTC.

The gene calls are TRBV3-1 (or the pseudogene TRBV3-2) and TRBJ1-1, with D perhaps TRBD1 (5 bases). This CDR3 region has 13 residues. V was shortened by 7 bases and J by 1 base, with 10 bases between the two germline ends. From germline, CDR1 is LGHDT and CDR2 YNNKEL (reference sequence). The CDR3 loop is CASTSTENTEAFF. The CDR3 DNA follows: TGTGCCAGCACCTCGACAGAGAACACTGAAGCTTTCTTT.

The V gene is TRBV28, the J gene TRBJ2-5, with TRBD1 as a possible D gene (6 bases). Germline loops: CDR1 MDHEN, CDR2 SYDVKM. The CDR3 spans 16 residues. V shed 6 bases and J shed 4 bases, with 21 bases lying between them. The CDR3 sequence: CASSLKPGQRLETQYF. The DNA for the CDR3 is TGTGCCAGCAGCCTAAAACCGGGACAACGCTTAGAGACCCAGTACTTC.

The chain is built from TRBV30 and TRBJ2-6; 7 nucleotides agree with TRBD1. Germline V CDR1 and CDR2: GTSNPN, SVGIG (reference sequence). V lost 1 base to trimming and J lost 0 bases; unmatched junction nucleotides: 0. The CDR3 totals 15 residues. The CDR3 sequence: CAWSDRGSGANVLTF. In nucleotides, the CDR3 is TGTGCCTGGAGTGACAGGGGCTCTGGGGCCAACGTCCTGACTTTC.

The genes are TRBV11-1 and TRBJ2-5, with 7 bases fitting TRBD1. Germline V lookup: CDR1 SGHAT, CDR2 FQDESV (reference sequence). The CDR3 sequence is 14 residues long. J lost 1 base, V lost 2 bases, and 1 base had no gene match. For the CDR3, the DNA is TGTGCCAGCAGCTTAACAGGGGCCCAAGAGACCCAGTACTTC. As protein: CASSLTGAQETQYF.

In this sample, this clone turned up a few times. The J gene is TRBJ1-1, the V gene TRBV19; the match to TRBD1 covers 7 bases. The V gene end was trimmed by 6 bases and the J gene end by 0 bases; junction bases not matched to a gene: 4. CDR1 and CDR2 from the germline V gene are LNHDA and SQIVND (reference sequence). The CDR3 consists of 14 residues. The chain's CDR3 is CASSLDRVNTEAFF. The CDR3 nucleotides are TGTGCCAGTAGCCTTGACAGGGTGAACACTGAAGCTTTCTTT. Full variable domain (rest looked up from reference TRBV19 and TRBJ1-1): DGGITQSPKYLFRKEGQNVTLSCEQNLNHDAMYWYRQDPGQGLRLIYYSQIVNDFQKGDIAEGYSVSREKKESFPLTVTSAQKNPTAFYLCASSLDRVNTEAFFGQGTRLTVV.

V gene TRBV11-1 combines with J gene TRBJ2-3; 9 bases line up with TRBD1. Trimming removed 1 base from V and 2 bases from J; junction bases left unmatched: 4. The germline gives CDR1 SGHAT, CDR2 FQDESV (reference sequence). This CDR3 has 16 residues. The CDR3 DNA is TGTGCCAGCAGCTTAGGGACAGGGGTCAACACAGATACGCAGTATTTT. This translates into CASSLGTGVNTDTQYF.